The 32 T cell receptor beta chains given below trace back to one sample, sequenced in a study of control samples from healthy donors and cancer patients. Assay used: immunoSEQ multiplex PCR; TCRdb lists only in-frame clones, some missing. Of under 200,000 clones in the sample, around 92% are singletons; the top ten hold more than 1.3%. What was sequenced was blood. The source of these receptors is a woman in her 30s in good health.

J is TRBJ1-2 and V is TRBV12-3 or TRBV12-4, with 7 positions matching TRBD1. This CDR3 spans 13 amino acids. J was trimmed by 8 bases and V by 6 bases; bases with no gene match: 9. CDR3 region: CASSFDRAQGYTF. In nucleotides, the CDR3 is TGTGCCAGCAGCTTCGACAGGGCGCAAGGCTACACCTTC.

This clone was observed once. The V and J genes are TRBV28 and TRBJ1-1; D is undetermined. V dropped 2 bases and J dropped 2 bases, with 9 bases sitting between them. The CDR3 has 14 residues. Germline V CDR1 and CDR2: MDHEN, SYDVKM. The CDR3 sequence is CASSLRQLNTEAFF. The DNA for the CDR3 is TGTGCCAGCAGTTTAAGACAACTCAACACTGAAGCTTTCTTT. Full variable domain (remainder filled in from reference TRBV28 and TRBJ1-1): DVKVTQSSRYLVKRTGEKVFLECVQDMDHENMFWYRQDPGLGLRLIYFSYDVKMKEKGDIPEGYSVSREKKERFSLILESASTNQTSMYLCASSLRQLNTEAFFGQGTRLTVV.

The CDR3: CASSEGRGQNTGELFF. Written as DNA, the CDR3 is TGTGCCAGCAGTGAGGGCAGGGGGCAGAACACCGGGGAGCTGTTTTTT. This chain connects TRBV6-4 to TRBJ2-2, with TRBD1 matching 8 bases. The germline V gene encodes CDR1 MRHNA and CDR2 SNTAGT. Trimming removed 3 bases from V and 1 base from J; junction bases left unmatched: 4. The CDR3 is 16 residues long.

This clone was recorded a few times. The J gene is TRBJ2-1, the V gene TRBV7-9, with 14 bases that match TRBD2. Germline V gives CDR1 SEHNR, CDR2 FQNEAQ (reference sequence). The CDR3 consists of 17 residues. With V trimmed by 5 bases and J by 1 base, 4 bases remained unmatched. CDR3 coding DNA: TGTGCCAGCAGCGATCGACTAGCGGGAGGGTCCTACAATGAGCAGTTCTTC. The encoded protein is CASSDRLAGGSYNEQFF.

This clone appeared a few times. The V call is TRBV6-6, the J call TRBJ1-2; D possibly corresponds to TRBD1 (5 bases). Germline V CDR1 and CDR2: MNHNY, SVGAGI (reference sequence). Between the trimmed V and J ends, which lost 2 bases and 3 bases, there was a span of 7 bases. The CDR3 has 13 residues. CDR3 amino acids: CASSYGTDYGYTF. CDR3 sequence (DNA): TGTGCCAGCAGTTACGGGACGGACTATGGCTACACCTTC.

V and J are TRBV7-2 and TRBJ2-3; 8 bases line up with TRBD2. Germline V gene sequence: CDR1 SGHTA, CDR2 FQGNSA. This CDR3 comprises 15 residues. J gave up 2 bases and V 1 base, and 2 bases lay outside the gene matches. As DNA, the CDR3 is TGTGCCAGCAGCTTAGGTAGCGGGAACACAGATACGCAGTATTTT. It yields the protein CASSLGSGNTDTQYF. Full variable domain (missing parts from reference TRBV7-2 and TRBJ2-3): GAGVSQSPSNKVTEKGKDVELRCDPISGHTALYWYRQSLGQGLEFLIYFQGNSAPDKSGLPSDRFSAERTGGSVSTLTIQRTQQEDSAVYLCASSLGSGNTDTQYFGPGTRLTVL.

This clone was detected once. The rearrangement joins TRBV29-1 to TRBJ1-5; D is undetermined. This CDR3 comprises 13 residues. Looked up from germline, CDR1 is SQVTM and CDR2 is ANQGSEA. V dropped 4 bases and J dropped 0 bases, with 7 bases sitting between them. The CDR3 sequence is CSVGVGSNQPQHF. In DNA, the CDR3 is TGCAGCGTTGGGGTAGGTAGCAATCAGCCCCAGCATTTT.

V and J are TRBV5-6 and TRBJ2-3; 10 nucleotides align to TRBD2. This CDR3 region has 14 residues. V lost 4 bases to trimming and J lost 5 bases; unmatched junction nucleotides: 4. From germline, CDR1 is SGHDT and CDR2 YYEEEE. The CDR3 DNA follows: TGTGCCAGCAGCCCCAGCGGGGGGGGAGATACGCAGTATTTT. Translating gives CASSPSGGGDTQYF.

In regard to this clone: The same CDR3 can be traced to other DNA sequences in this sample. The V and J genes are TRBV5-1 and TRBJ1-2; TRBD1 is a possible D gene (5 bases). Per germline, CDR1 SGHRS and CDR2 YFSETQ. Trimming removed 4 bases at V and 2 bases at J, with 9 bases between. CDR3 length: 13 amino acids. CDR3 bases: TGCGCCAGCAGCCCGACAGCCAACTATGGCTACACCTTC. It encodes CASSPTANYGYTF.

V gene TRBV15 combines with J gene TRBJ2-3; 9 bases map to TRBD1. V shed 4 bases and J 3 bases; nucleotides not matched to a gene: 5. There are 15 residues in the CDR3. The V gene's germline CDR1 is LNHNV and CDR2 YYDKDF (reference sequence). CDR3 sequence: CATSTGGTGTDTQYF. The CDR3 region has the DNA TGTGCCACCAGCACAGGGGGGACAGGGACAGATACGCAGTATTTT.

This chain uses TRBV27 with TRBJ2-1, with D possibly matching TRBD2 (7 bases). Trimming removed 8 bases at V and 4 bases at J, with 12 bases between. The CDR3 runs 13 residues. The germline CDR1 and CDR2 sequences are MNHEY and SMNVEV (reference sequence). The DNA of the CDR3 is TGTGCCAGCGGGAGGGGGGGGTACAATGAGCAGTTCTTC. Translating it yields CASGRGGYNEQFF.

This rearrangement joins TRBV28 to TRBJ2-7, with D hard to call. Per the germline V gene, CDR1 is MDHEN and CDR2 is SYDVKM. V was clipped by 3 bases and J by 7 bases, with 10 bases between them. This CDR3 region has 12 residues. The CDR3 reads CASSFPGGEQYF. In DNA form, the CDR3 reads TGTGCCAGCAGTTTCCCAGGTGGGGAGCAGTACTTC.

This rearrangement joins TRBV15 to TRBJ2-5; possible D gene TRBD2, 5 bases. The CDR3 length is 13 residues. The V and J ends lost 3 bases and 1 base respectively, with 6 bases between them. Germline V gene sequence: CDR1 LNHNV, CDR2 YYDKDF (reference sequence). Here the CDR3 DNA reads TGTGCCACCAGCAGGACTATCCAAGAGACCCAGTACTTC. Translation gives CATSRTIQETQYF. Drawing the rest from reference TRBV15 and TRBJ2-5, the complete variable domain is DAMVIQNPRYQVTQFGKPVTLSCSQTLNHNVMYWYQQKSSQAPKLLFHYYDKDFNNEADTPDNFQSRRPNTSFCFLDIRSPGLGDTAMYLCATSRTIQETQYFGPGTRLLVL.

The CDR3 is CASSQGAGPQHF. DNA of the CDR3: TGTGCCAGCAGCCAGGGGGCCGGGCCCCAGCATTTT. The chain links TRBV3-1 (or the pseudogene TRBV3-2) to TRBJ1-5, with D possibly being TRBD1 (6 bases). CDR3 length: 12 residues. The germline V gene encodes CDR1 LGHDT and CDR2 YNNKEL (reference sequence). The V end was cut by 3 bases, the J end by 9 bases, with 9 bases between.

The chain joins TRBV18 to TRBJ1-1, with D hard to call. V dropped 3 bases and J dropped 0 bases, with 5 bases sitting between them. CDR1 is KGHSH, CDR2 LQKENI, per germline. This CDR3 has 13 residues. DNA of the CDR3: TGTGCCAGCTCACCGTACCTGAACACTGAAGCTTTCTTT. Translation gives CASSPYLNTEAFF.

This rearrangement joins TRBV7-9 to TRBJ1-5; a weak D match, TRBD1 (5 bases). Germline V gene sequence: CDR1 SEHNR, CDR2 FQNEAQ (reference sequence). The CDR3 extends over 14 amino acids. The V and J ends lost 5 bases and 2 bases respectively, with 10 bases between them. Here the CDR3 reads CASSTTVGNQPQHF. The CDR3 DNA reads as TGTGCCAGCAGCACGACAGTTGGCAATCAGCCCCAGCATTTT.

This clone appeared a single time. The chain links TRBV5-4 to TRBJ2-7, with 10 bases lining up with TRBD1. The CDR3 length is 15 residues. V shed 4 bases and J 1 base; nucleotides not matched to a gene: 5. From germline, CDR1 is SGHNT and CDR2 YYREEE (reference sequence). CDR3 in amino acids: CASSIPGQGSYEQYF. CDR3 DNA sequence: TGTGCCAGCAGCATACCGGGACAGGGGTCCTACGAGCAGTACTTC.

The chain has TRBV9 and TRBJ1-1; D call uncertain. The CDR3 sequence is 13 residues long. Germline V gives CDR1 SGDLS, CDR2 YYNGEE. Trimming pared 0 bases from V and 0 bases from J, leaving 3 bases between. The CDR3 loop is CASSVVMNTEAFF. The CDR3 DNA reads TGTGCCAGCAGCGTAGTTATGAACACTGAAGCTTTCTTT.

V and J are TRBV28 and TRBJ1-4; 8 bases line up with TRBD1. CDR3 length equals 12 residues. The V and J ends lost 7 bases and 7 bases, in that order; junction bases with no gene match: 2. CDR1 MDHEN and CDR2 SYDVKM come from the germline V gene. CDR3 residues: CASTQGGEKLFF. The CDR3 DNA reads TGTGCCAGCACACAGGGGGGTGAAAAACTGTTTTTT.

This clone was recorded many times. In the same sample, other DNA sequences code for this CDR3. The chain couples TRBV27 to TRBJ2-7; 13 bases agree with TRBD2. The J segment lost 3 bases and the V segment lost 9 bases, leaving 2 bases of the junction unmatched. This CDR3 contains 13 residues. Germline lookup yields CDR1 MNHEY and CDR2 SMNVEV (reference sequence). The CDR3 DNA reads TGTGCCAGTGGACTAGCGGGAGACTACGAGCAGTACTTC. This codes for CASGLAGDYEQYF.

The CDR3 spells CASSQDQGAYNEQFF. Written as DNA, the CDR3 is TGCGCCAGCAGCCAAGATCAGGGAGCATACAATGAGCAGTTCTTC. This chain links TRBV4-3 with TRBJ2-1, with D perhaps given as TRBD1 or TRBD2 (5 bases each). V shed 0 bases and J shed 4 bases, with 10 bases lying between them. There are 15 residues in the CDR3. Germline V CDR1 and CDR2: LGHNA, YSLEER.

DNA of the CDR3: TGTGCCAGCTCGACAGGGGGTATCGATGGCTACACCTTC. This sequence encodes CASSTGGIDGYTF. The chain recombines TRBV18 with TRBJ1-2, with 9 bases aligning to TRBD1. CDR1 KGHSH and CDR2 LQKENI come from the germline V gene. CDR3 length: 13 amino acids. J was trimmed by 6 bases and V by 6 bases; bases with no gene match: 5.

This rearrangement joins TRBV28 to TRBJ1-5; D ambiguous. From germline, CDR1 is MDHEN and CDR2 SYDVKM. Trimming cost V 4 bases and J 0 bases, with 10 bases left between them. The CDR3 is made up of 15 amino acids. The CDR3 DNA reads TGTGCCAGCAGTTCCAGGTCCCATAGCAATCAGCCCCAGCATTTT. Its translation: CASSSRSHSNQPQHF. The full variable domain, completed using reference TRBV28 and TRBJ1-5, is DVKVTQSSRYLVKRTGEKVFLECVQDMDHENMFWYRQDPGLGLRLIYFSYDVKMKEKGDIPEGYSVSREKKERFSLILESASTNQTSMYLCASSSRSHSNQPQHFGDGTRLSIL.

The V call is TRBV19, the J call TRBJ1-4, with 8 nucleotides matching TRBD1. Germline CDR1 LNHDA, CDR2 SQIVND (reference sequence). This CDR3 has 14 amino acids. V lost 4 bases to trimming and J lost 5 bases; unmatched junction nucleotides: 3. As DNA, the CDR3 is TGTGCCAGTAGTACCCGACAGGGGAATGAAAAACTGTTTTTT. Protein product: CASSTRQGNEKLFF.

The rearrangement links TRBV6-4 to TRBJ2-1; tentative D call: TRBD2 (6 bases). Trimming shortened V by 3 bases and J by 2 bases, and 11 bases separated the two germline ends. Germline loops: CDR1 MRHNA, CDR2 SNTAGT. The CDR3 extends over 15 amino acids. In DNA, the CDR3 is TGTGCCAGCAGTGAGGTAACGGGGGCCTACAATGAGCAGTTCTTC. Protein product: CASSEVTGAYNEQFF.

A word on this clone: Other nucleotide sequences in the sample specify the same CDR3. This chain joins TRBV5-1 and TRBJ2-7; D is ambiguous. The CDR3 loop spans 12 amino acids. Germline CDR1 and CDR2: SGHRS and YFSETQ. Deletions cut 0 bases from V and 1 base from J, with 2 bases between. The CDR3 spells CASSLESYEQYF. The CDR3 nucleotides are TGCGCCAGCAGCTTGGAGTCCTACGAGCAGTACTTC.

The chain has TRBV5-5 and TRBJ1-1; 9 positions agree with TRBD1. Trimming cost V 4 bases and J 3 bases; bases outside gene matches: 10. The CDR3 spans 16 residues. Germline values: CDR1 SGHKS, CDR2 YYEKEE (reference sequence). In DNA, the CDR3 is TGTGCCAGCAGCGACCGGGACAGGGCGGTGGACACTGAAGCTTTCTTT. As protein: CASSDRDRAVDTEAFF.

This chain connects TRBV15 to TRBJ2-3; TRBD2 agrees at 7 bases. The CDR3 covers 16 residues. Germline V gene sequence: CDR1 LNHNV, CDR2 YYDKDF (reference sequence). V was clipped by 3 bases and J by 0 bases; unmatched bases: 6. CDR3: CATSSLLRGSTDTQYF. In nucleotides, the CDR3 is TGTGCCACCAGCAGTCTTTTGCGGGGGAGCACAGATACGCAGTATTTT.

The V call is TRBV28, the J call TRBJ1-4; D is uncertain. This CDR3 is built from 15 residues. The germline V and J ends were trimmed by 1 base and 0 bases, with 6 bases remaining between them. From germline, CDR1 is MDHEN and CDR2 SYDVKM. CDR3 sequence (DNA): TGTGCCAGCAGTTTATTCAGTGCAACTAATGAAAAACTGTTTTTT. Translation: CASSLFSATNEKLFF.

This rearrangement joins TRBV25-1 to TRBJ2-7; D is possibly TRBD2 (5 bases). Germline CDR1 and CDR2: MGHDK and SYGVNS. V was cut by 4 bases and J by 3 bases, with 16 bases left in between. This CDR3 is 15 amino acids long. For the CDR3, the DNA is TGTGCCAGCAGTGGAAGCGGACCTACTCACTACGAGCAGTACTTC. Translation gives CASSGSGPTHYEQYF.

In this sample, this clone turned up a few times. This sequence joins TRBV10-2 and TRBJ1-3; D unresolved. CDR3 length: 15 amino acids. Trimming pared 3 bases from V and 0 bases from J, leaving 9 bases between. CDR1 and CDR2 from the germline V gene are WSHSY and SAAADI. DNA for the CDR3: TGCGCCAGCAGTGAAAGGACGGACTCTGGAAACACCATATATTTT. Translation gives CASSERTDSGNTIYF.

A word on this clone: Within the sample, other DNA sequences also encode this same CDR3. This rearrangement joins TRBV9 to TRBJ2-2; D is ambiguous. V was cut by 0 bases and J by 1 base, with 4 bases left in between. The V gene's germline CDR1 is SGDLS and CDR2 YYNGEE. This CDR3 comprises 14 residues. This CDR3 is CASSVAGNTGELFF. CDR3 coding DNA: TGTGCCAGCAGCGTAGCTGGGAACACCGGGGAGCTGTTTTTT. Complete variable domain (other parts from reference TRBV9 and TRBJ2-2): DSGVTQTPKHLITATGQRVTLRCSPRSGDLSVYWYQQSLDQGLQFLIQYYNGEERAKGNILERFSAQQFPDLHSELNLSSLELGDSALYFCASSVAGNTGELFFGEGSRLTVL.